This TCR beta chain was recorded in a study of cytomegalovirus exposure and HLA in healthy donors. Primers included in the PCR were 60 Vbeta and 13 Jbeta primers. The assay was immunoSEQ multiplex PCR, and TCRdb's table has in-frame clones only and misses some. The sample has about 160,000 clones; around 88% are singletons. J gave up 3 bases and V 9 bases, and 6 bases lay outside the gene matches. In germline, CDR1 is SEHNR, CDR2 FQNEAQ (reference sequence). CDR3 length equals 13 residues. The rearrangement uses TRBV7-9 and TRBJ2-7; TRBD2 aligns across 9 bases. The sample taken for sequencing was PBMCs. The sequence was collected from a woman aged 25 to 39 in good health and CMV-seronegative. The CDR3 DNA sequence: TGTGCCAGTGAGGGACTAGCCGGCTACGAGCAGTACTTC. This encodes CASEGLAGYEQYF.